A selection of T cell receptor beta chains follows, all from one sample in a study of T cells after yellow fever vaccination. MiXCR, run by TCRdb on the 5' RACE reads, gives a single entry per CDR3 protein. This table has about 630,000 distinct CDR3 sequences, 12% appearing once. Specimen: PBMCs, collected on the day of the yellow fever booster vaccination. The origin of the receptors is a man aged 30-40 years who received the YFV17D yellow fever vaccine. Each CDR3 is given with its conserved first and last residue. The order of the fields is D gene, J gene, V gene, clone size, CDR3 DNA, CDR3 protein. D genes are given only for firm matches. Size values are once, few and many counts, or a class for expanded clones, and some rows have none.

>TRBD1|TRBJ2-6|TRBV4-3|NA
TGCGCCAGCAGCAGGACAGGATTCTCTGGGGCCAACGTCCTGACTTTC
CASSRTGFSGANVLTF
>NA|TRBJ2-3|TRBV20-1|NA
TGCAGTGCTAGAGTGTTGTCTAGCACAGATACGCAGTATTTT
CSARVLSSTDTQYF
>NA|TRBJ2-1|TRBV20-1|many
TGCAGTGCTAGCGGGTCTGGGGCGGGCCACCATCTAAGCTCCTACAATGAGCAGTTCTTC
CSASGSGAGHHLSSYNEQFF
>TRBD2|TRBJ2-1|TRBV7-9|few
TGTGCCAGCAGCCTAGCGGGAGCGCATGAGCAGTTCTTC
CASSLAGAHEQFF
>NA|TRBJ1-5|TRBV15|NA
TGTGCCACCAGCAGAGATAGGACAGAAAATTATTACAACTATCAGCCCCAGCATTTT
CATSRDRTENYYNYQPQHF
>NA|TRBJ2-7|TRBV7-8|NA
TGTGCCAGCAGCCAGACCGACGGTTCCTACGAGCAGTACTTC
CASSQTDGSYEQYF
>NA|TRBJ1-1|TRBV30|NA
TGTGCCTGGAGCGCCTCTTGGGACACTGAAGCTTTCTTT
CAWSASWDTEAFF
>TRBD1|TRBJ1-3|TRBV20-1|many
TGCAGTGCTAGGGCCCTGGGACAGTTTGACACCATATATTTT
CSARALGQFDTIYF
>NA|TRBJ2-1|TRBV20-1|many
TGCAGTGCTAGCGGTCGCAATGAGCAGTTCTTC
CSASGRNEQFF
>TRBD2|TRBJ2-7|TRBV12-3/TRBV12-4|NA
TGTGCCAGCAGCCCCTTGGCCGGGACTAGCGGGAGGGTCAGGGAGCAGTACTTC
CASSPLAGTSGRVREQYF
>TRBD2|TRBJ2-3|TRBV5-1|few
TGCGCCAGCAGCCTCCGACTAGCGGGAGGTTTGGCAGATACGCAGTATTTT
CASSLRLAGGLADTQYF
>NA|TRBJ2-1|TRBV7-8|few
TGTGCCAGCAGCCCCCGATATAGCAATGAGCAGTTCTTC
CASSPRYSNEQFF
>TRBD1|TRBJ1-5|TRBV29-1|few
TGCAGCGTTGTGCAGGGGGCTGGTCAGCCCCAGCATTTT
CSVVQGAGQPQHF
>NA|TRBJ2-2|TRBV25-1|few
TGTGCCAGCAAGGGCCTGGGGGGAAAGACCGGGGAGCTGTTTTTT
CASKGLGGKTGELFF
>NA|TRBJ2-5|TRBV7-2|NA
TGTGCCAGCAGCTTTAGGTTACAGAGTAAAGAGACCCAGTACTTC
CASSFRLQSKETQYF
>NA|TRBJ2-2|TRBV3-1|NA
TGTGCCAGCAGCCATGTAGGGGGCGGGGAGCTGTTTTTT
CASSHVGGGELFF
>TRBD2|TRBJ2-7|TRBV11-2|few
TGTGCCAGCAGCCCCTGGACAACTAGCGGGAGGGCCACACCCGAGCAGTACTTC
CASSPWTTSGRATPEQYF
>TRBD1|TRBJ1-1|TRBV20-1|NA
TGCAGTGCTAGAGATCCGAGGACAGGGGGCCTGAACACTGAAGCTTTCTTT
CSARDPRTGGLNTEAFF
>NA|TRBJ2-3|TRBV7-2|NA
TGTGCCAGCAGCGAGGCGGCGGCTCTCGTGGCGCAGTATTTT
CASSEAAALVAQYF
>TRBD2|TRBJ2-7|TRBV14|few
TGTGCCAGCAGCCAAGGGATGTCTAGCGGCTACGAGCAGTACTTC
CASSQGMSSGYEQYF
>TRBD2|TRBJ2-3|TRBV7-2|NA
TGTGCCAGCAGCCTAACGGTTTGGACTAGCGGGAACACAGATACGCAGTATTTT
CASSLTVWTSGNTDTQYF
>NA|TRBJ2-5|TRBV18|NA
TGTGCCAGCTCACCACCGTCTAGCAAAGAGACCCAGTACTTC
CASSPPSSKETQYF
>NA|TRBJ2-3|TRBV6-5|few
TGTGCCAGCAGTTACTTACGCCGGAGGGCCGGGACAGATACGCAGTATTTT
CASSYLRRRAGTDTQYF
>NA|TRBJ2-7|TRBV29-1|few
TGCAGCGTTGAATCAGGGTCAGGCGAGCAGTACTTC
CSVESGSGEQYF
>NA|TRBJ2-7|TRBV7-9|few
TGTGCCAGCAGCTTAGTCCAGGGTCTGAGCTACGAGCAGTACTTC
CASSLVQGLSYEQYF
>TRBD1|TRBJ1-3|TRBV27|NA
TGTGCCAGCAGGCCGGACAGGCGTCAAAACACCATATATTTT
CASRPDRRQNTIYF
>NA|TRBJ2-1|TRBV5-4|NA
TGTGCCAGCAGCTCGACTGAGAGCTCCTACAATGAGCAGTTCTTC
CASSSTESSYNEQFF
>TRBD1|TRBJ1-1|TRBV7-2|NA
TGTGCCAGCAGCTGGACAGGGACCGTTTTCTTT
CASSWTGTVFF
>NA|TRBJ2-7|TRBV5-6|few
TGTGCCAGCAGTAACCGGGACACCGTCACCTACGAGCAGTACTTC
CASSNRDTVTYEQYF
>TRBD2|TRBJ2-3|TRBV3-1|many
TGTGCCAGGACTAGCGGGAGCACAGATACGCAGTATTTT
CARTSGSTDTQYF
>TRBD2|TRBJ2-7|TRBV7-8|NA
TGTGCCAGCAGCTGGACCGGGACTATACCCTACGAGCAGTACTTC
CASSWTGTIPYEQYF
>NA|TRBJ1-1|TRBV7-2|many
TGTGCCAGCAGCCCTAGGATGGACACTGAAGCTTTCTTT
CASSPRMDTEAFF
>NA|TRBJ2-2|TRBV30|few
TGTGCCTGGAGCCGTACTAGTACCGGGGAGCTGTTTTTT
CAWSRTSTGELFF